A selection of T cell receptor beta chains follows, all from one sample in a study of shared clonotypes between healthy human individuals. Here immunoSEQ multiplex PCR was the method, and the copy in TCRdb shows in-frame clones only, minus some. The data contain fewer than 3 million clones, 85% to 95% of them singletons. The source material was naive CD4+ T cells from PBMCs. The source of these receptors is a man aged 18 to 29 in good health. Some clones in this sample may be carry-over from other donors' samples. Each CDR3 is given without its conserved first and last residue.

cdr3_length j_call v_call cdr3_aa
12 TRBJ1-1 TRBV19 ASSIKGVNTEAF
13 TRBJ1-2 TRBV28 ASSSRRQGARGYT
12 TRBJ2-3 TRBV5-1 ASSSGLRTDTQY
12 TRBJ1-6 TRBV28 ASYTQGNNSPLH
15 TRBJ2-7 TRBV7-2 ASSLARSGGPSYEQY
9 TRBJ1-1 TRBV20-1 SALGNTEAF
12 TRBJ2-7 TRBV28 ASMFRDRYLRLD
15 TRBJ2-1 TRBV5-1 ASSLAPASGRAGEQF
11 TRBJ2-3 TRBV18 ASSPPGADTQY
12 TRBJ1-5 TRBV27 ASSGQGSNQPQH
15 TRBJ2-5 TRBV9 ASSEGRTSGIQETQY
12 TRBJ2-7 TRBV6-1 ASSESRGFYEQY
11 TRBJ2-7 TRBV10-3 AISREVSYEQY
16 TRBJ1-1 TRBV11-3 ASSKGLGQTTQNTEAF
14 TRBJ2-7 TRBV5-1 ASSLVADRDSYEQY
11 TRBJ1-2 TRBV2 ASSEAQGGGYT
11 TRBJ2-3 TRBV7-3 ASSSQGRDTQY
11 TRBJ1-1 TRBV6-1 ASSEGSWAEAF
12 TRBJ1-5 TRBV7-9 ASSKEARNQPQH
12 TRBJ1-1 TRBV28 ASRGAKGAHEAF
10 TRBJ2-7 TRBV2 ASSDLAPEQY
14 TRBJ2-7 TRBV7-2 ASSQAPPGAEYEQY
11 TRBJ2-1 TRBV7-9 ASSLEPYNEQF
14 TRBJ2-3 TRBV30 AWLPPDRALWDTQY
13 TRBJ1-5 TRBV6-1 ASSQGMFAGQPQH
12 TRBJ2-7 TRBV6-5 ASTQRLNSYEQY
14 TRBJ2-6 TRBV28 ASSLLQVSGANVLT
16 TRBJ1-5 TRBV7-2 ASSLDRSTAGVGQPQH
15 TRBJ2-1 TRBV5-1 ASSVINRAGSYNEQF
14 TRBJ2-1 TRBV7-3 ASSLIGTYSYNEQF
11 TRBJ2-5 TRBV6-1 ASLSASQETQY
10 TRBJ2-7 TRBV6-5 ASRGSAFKQY
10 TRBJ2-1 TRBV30 AWRGLAGEQF
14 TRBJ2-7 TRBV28 ASSLGTGGQSYEQY
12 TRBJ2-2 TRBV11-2 ASSLAANTGELF
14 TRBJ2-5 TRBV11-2 ASSLRASGNQETQY
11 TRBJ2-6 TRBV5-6 ASSPGGANVLT
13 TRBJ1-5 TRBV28 ASSLLTGSNQPQH
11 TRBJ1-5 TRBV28 ASEGGQGQPQH
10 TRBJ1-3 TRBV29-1 SVASSGNTIY
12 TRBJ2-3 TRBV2 ASSVASGTDTQY